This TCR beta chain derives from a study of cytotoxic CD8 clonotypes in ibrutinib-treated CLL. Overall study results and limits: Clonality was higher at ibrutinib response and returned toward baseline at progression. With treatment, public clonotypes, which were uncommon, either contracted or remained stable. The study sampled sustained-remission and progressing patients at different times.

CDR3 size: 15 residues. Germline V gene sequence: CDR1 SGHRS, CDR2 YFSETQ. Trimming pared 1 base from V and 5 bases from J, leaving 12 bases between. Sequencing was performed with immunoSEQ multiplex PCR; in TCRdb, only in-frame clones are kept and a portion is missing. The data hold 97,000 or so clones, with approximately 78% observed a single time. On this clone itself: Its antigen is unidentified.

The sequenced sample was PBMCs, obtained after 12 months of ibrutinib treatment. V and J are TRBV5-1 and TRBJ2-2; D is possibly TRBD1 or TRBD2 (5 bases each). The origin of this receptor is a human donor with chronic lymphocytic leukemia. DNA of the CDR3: TGCGCCAGCAGCTTGCAGGGAGAGGAAACCGGGGAGCTGTTTTTT. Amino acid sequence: CASSLQGEETGELFF.